This TCR beta chain was identified during a study of circulating and synovial CD4+ cells in juvenile arthritis. Study results and caveats: Overlap with synovium rose as more T cells were sequenced. Traditional Vbeta family usage analysis missed the pathogenic-like versus bulk difference.

Germline CDR1 SGHNT, CDR2 YENEEA. The V end was cut by 2 bases, the J end by 6 bases, with 10 bases between. This CDR3 comprises 14 residues. The protocol was immunoSEQ multiplex PCR, while the TCRdb copy is restricted to in-frame clones and leaves out a portion. The table lists 30,000 to 40,000 clones, 90% to 95% of them singletons. Note on this clone: Its antigen remains unknown.

Samples derive from patients with active juvenile idiopathic arthritis. The J gene is TRBJ2-2, the V gene TRBV11-3; TRBD1 is a possible D gene (6 bases). This TCR came from a human donor with juvenile idiopathic arthritis. Specimen: CD4+ T cells from blood. This chain's CDR3 is CASSLRQGSGELFF. The CDR3 region has the DNA TGTGCCAGCAGCTTACGCCAGGGGTCCGGGGAGCTGTTTTTT.